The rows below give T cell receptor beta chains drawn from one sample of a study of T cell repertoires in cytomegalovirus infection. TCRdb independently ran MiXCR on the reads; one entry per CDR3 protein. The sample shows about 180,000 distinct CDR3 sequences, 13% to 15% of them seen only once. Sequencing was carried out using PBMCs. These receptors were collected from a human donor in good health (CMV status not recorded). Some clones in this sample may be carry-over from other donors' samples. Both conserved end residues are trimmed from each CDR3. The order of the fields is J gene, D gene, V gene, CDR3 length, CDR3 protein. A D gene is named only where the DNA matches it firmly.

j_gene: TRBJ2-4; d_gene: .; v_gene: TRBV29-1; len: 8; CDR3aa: SVLGNIQY
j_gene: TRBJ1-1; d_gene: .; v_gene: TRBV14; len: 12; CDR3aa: ASSHQKTNTEAL
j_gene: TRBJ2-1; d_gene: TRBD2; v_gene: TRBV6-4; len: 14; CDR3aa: ASSAASGQSYNEQF
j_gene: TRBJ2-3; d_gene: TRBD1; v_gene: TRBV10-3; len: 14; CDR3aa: AISFRTGGATDTQY
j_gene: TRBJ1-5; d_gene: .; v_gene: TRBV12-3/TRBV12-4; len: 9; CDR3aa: ASSRQGPQH
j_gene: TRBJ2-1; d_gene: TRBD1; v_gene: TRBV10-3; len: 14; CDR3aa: AISDPDRGSYNEQF
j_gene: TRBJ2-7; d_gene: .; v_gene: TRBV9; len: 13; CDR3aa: ASSADRDTFYEQY
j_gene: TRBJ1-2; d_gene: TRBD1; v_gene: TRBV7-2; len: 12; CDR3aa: ASRPRDRNYGYT
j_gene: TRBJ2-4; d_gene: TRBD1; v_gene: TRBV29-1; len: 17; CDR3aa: SVVAGTGGSGVAKNIQY
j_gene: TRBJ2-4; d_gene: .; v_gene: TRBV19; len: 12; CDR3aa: ASKNLQGPDIQY
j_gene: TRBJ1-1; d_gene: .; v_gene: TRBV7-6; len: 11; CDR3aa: ASSWGRDTEAF
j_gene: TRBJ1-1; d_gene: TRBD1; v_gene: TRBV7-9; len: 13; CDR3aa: ASRPLDRTNTEAF
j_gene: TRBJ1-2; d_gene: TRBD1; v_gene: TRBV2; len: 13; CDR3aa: ASSEDRGANYGYT
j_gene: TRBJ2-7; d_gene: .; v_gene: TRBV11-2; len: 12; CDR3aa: DSSLVAGAYEQY
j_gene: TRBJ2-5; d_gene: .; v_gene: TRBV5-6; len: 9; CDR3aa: ASSSWETQY
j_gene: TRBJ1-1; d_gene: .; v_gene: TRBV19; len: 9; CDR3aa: ASSREVEAF
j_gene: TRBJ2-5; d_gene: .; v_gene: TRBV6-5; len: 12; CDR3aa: ASSYGGTQETQY
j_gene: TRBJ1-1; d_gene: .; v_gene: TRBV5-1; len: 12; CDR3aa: ASSLASSLTEAF
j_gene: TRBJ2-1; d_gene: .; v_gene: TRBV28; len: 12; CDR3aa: ASSSHTGYNEQF
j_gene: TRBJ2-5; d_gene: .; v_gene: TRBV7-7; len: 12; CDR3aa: ASSRSGLQETQY
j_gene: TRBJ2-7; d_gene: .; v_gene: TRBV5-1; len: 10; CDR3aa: ASSADGYEQY
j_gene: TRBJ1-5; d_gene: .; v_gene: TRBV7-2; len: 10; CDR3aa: ASSPGTQPQH
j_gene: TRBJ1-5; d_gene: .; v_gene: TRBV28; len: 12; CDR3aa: ASKGGTGNQPQH
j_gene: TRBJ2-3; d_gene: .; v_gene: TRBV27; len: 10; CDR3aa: ASSGYTDTQY
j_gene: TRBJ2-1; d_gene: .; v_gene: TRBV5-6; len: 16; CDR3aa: ASSPPRWAGRAYNEQF
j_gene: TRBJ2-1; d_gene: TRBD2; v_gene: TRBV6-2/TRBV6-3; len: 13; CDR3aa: ASSWWEGTYNEQF
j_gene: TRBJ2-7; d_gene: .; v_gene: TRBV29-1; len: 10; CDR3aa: SIRDLSYEQY
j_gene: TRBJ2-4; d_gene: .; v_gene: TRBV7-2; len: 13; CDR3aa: ASSLDMGLENIQY
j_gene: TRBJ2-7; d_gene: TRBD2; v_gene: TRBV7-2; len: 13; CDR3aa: ASIRLAGEYYEQY
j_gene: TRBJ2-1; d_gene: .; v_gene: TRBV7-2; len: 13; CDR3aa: ASAPGLLAYNEQF
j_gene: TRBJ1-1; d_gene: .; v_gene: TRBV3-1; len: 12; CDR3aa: ASSQTRKNTEAF
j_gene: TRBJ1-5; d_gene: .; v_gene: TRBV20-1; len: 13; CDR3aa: SARDAGVGNQPQH
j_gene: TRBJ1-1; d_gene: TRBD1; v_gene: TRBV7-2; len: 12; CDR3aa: ASRLINRGPEAF
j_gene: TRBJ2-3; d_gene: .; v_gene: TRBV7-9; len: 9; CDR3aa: ASGSTDTQY
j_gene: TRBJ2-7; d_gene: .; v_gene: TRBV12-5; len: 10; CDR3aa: ASGSGVGEQY
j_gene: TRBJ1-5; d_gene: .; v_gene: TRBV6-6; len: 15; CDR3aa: ASVRISGEFSNQPQH
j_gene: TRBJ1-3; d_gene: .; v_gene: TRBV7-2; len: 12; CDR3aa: ASSLRSSGNTIY
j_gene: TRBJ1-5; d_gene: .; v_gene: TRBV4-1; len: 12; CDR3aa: ASSQEGKGQPQH
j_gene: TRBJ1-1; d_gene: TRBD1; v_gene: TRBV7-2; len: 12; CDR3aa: ASSSQTGGTEAF
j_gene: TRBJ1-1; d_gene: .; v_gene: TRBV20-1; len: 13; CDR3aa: SAISYLQGGTEAF
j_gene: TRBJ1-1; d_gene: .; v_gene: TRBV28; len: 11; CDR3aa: ASDKRMNTEAF
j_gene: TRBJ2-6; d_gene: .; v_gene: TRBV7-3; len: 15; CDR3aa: ASSLRAGVGGANVLT
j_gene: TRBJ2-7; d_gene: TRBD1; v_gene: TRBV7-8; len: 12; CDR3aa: ASSFSTGGHEQY
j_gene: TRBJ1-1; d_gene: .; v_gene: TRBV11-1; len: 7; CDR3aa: ASSPEAF
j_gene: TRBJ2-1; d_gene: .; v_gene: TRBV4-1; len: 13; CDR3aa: ASSQDPTGYNEQF
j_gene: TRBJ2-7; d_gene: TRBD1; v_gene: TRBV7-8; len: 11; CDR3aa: ASSPTGGYEQY